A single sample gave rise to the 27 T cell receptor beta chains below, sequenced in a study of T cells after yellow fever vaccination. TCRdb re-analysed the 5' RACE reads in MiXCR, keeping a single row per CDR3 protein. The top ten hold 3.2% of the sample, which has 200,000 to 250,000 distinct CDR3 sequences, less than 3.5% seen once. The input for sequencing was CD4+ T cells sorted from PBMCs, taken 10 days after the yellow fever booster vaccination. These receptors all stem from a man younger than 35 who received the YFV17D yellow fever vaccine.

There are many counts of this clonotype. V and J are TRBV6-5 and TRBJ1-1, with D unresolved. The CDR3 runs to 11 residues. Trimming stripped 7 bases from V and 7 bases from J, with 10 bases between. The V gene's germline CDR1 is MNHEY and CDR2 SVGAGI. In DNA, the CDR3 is TGTGCCAGCACCAGGCGGGGTGAAGCTTTCTTT. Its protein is CASTRRGEAFF.

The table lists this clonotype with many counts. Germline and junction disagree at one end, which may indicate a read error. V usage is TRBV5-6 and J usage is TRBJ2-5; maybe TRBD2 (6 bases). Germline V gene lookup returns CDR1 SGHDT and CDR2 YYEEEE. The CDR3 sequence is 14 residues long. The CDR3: CVSTGGRYQETQYF. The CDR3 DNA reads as TGTGTCAGCACCGGTGGGAGGTACCAAGAGACCCAGTACTTC.

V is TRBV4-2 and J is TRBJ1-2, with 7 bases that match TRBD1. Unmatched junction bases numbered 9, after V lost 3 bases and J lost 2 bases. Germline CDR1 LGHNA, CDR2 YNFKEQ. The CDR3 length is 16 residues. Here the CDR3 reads CASSQGRDRENYGYTF. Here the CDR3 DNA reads TGTGCCAGCAGCCAGGGCCGGGACAGAGAAAACTATGGCTACACCTTC.

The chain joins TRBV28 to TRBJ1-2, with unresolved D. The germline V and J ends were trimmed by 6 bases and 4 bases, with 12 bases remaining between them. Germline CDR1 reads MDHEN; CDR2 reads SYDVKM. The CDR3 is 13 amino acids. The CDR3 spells CASSPLVAYGYTF. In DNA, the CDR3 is TGTGCCAGCAGCCCCCTGGTAGCCTATGGCTACACCTTC.

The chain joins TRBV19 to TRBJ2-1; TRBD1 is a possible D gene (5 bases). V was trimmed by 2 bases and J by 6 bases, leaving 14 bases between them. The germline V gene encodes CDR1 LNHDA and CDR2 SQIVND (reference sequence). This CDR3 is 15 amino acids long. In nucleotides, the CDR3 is TGTGCCAGTAGTATAAGTTCCAGGGCGCGCAATGAGCAGTTCTTC. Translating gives CASSISSRARNEQFF.

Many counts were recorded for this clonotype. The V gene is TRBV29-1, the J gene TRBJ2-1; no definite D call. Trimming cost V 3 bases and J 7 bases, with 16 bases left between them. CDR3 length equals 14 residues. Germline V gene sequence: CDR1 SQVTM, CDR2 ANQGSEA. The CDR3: CSVEFSAKGNEQFF. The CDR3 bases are TGCAGCGTTGAGTTCTCGGCGAAAGGTAATGAGCAGTTCTTC.

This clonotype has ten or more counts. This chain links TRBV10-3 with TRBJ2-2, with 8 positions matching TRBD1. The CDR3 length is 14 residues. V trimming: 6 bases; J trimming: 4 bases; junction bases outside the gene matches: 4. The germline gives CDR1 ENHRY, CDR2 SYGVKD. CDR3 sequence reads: CAIRTGDGTGELFF. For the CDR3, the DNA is TGTGCCATCAGGACAGGGGACGGCACCGGGGAGCTGTTTTTT.

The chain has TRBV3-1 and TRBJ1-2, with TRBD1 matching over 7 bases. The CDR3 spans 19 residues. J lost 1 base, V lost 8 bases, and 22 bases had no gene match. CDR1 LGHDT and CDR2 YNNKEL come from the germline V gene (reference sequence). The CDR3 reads CASRALWAPQGPSNYGYTF. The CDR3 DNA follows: TGTGCCAGCCGAGCGCTTTGGGCACCACAGGGGCCGAGTAACTATGGCTACACCTTC.

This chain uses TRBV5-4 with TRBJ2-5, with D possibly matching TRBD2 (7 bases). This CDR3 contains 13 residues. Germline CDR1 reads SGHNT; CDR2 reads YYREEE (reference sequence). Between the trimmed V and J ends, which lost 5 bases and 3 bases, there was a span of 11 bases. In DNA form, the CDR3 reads TGTGCCAGCAGGCCGGGGGGCAAAGAGACCCAGTACTTC. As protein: CASRPGGKETQYF.

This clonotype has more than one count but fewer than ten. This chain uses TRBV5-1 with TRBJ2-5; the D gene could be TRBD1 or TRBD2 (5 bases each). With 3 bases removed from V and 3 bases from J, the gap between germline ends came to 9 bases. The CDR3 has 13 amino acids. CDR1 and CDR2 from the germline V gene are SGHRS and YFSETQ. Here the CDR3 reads CASSYGAEETQYF. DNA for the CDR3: TGCGCCAGCAGCTACGGGGCCGAAGAGACCCAGTACTTC.

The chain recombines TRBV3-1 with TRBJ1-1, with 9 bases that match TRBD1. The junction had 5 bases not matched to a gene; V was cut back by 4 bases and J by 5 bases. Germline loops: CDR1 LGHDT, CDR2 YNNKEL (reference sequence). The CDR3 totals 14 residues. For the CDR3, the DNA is TGTGCCAGCAGCCTAAGGACAGGGGCAACTGAAGCTTTCTTT. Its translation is CASSLRTGATEAFF.

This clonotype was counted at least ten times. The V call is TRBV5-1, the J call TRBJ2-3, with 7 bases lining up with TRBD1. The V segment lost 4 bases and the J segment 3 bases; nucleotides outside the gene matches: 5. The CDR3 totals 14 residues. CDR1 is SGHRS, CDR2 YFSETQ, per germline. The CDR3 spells CASSRTGPTDTQYF. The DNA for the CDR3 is TGCGCCAGCAGCCGGACAGGCCCAACAGATACGCAGTATTTT.

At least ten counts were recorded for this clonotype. The CDR3, as DNA: TGTGCCAGCAGTGGCGACAGGTTTCGGCAGCCCCAGCATTTT. Translating gives CASSGDRFRQPQHF. The rearrangement uses TRBV2 and TRBJ1-5; a weak D match, TRBD1 (6 bases). V was trimmed by 4 bases and J by 7 bases, leaving 14 bases between them. CDR1 SNHLY and CDR2 FYNNEI come from the germline V gene. The CDR3 has 14 residues. The full variable domain, with the rest looked up from reference TRBV2 and TRBJ1-5, is EPEVTQTPSHQVTQMGQEVILRCVPISNHLYFYWYRQILGQKVEFLVSFYNNEISEKSEIFDDQFSVERPDGSNFTLKIRSTKLEDSAMYFCASSGDRFRQPQHFGDGTRLSIL.

CDR3 in amino acids: CASSITGRSSNTEAFF. DNA for the CDR3: TGTGCCAGCAGCATTACAGGGCGCTCCTCGAACACTGAAGCTTTCTTT. The chain carries TRBV5-6 and TRBJ1-1; maybe TRBD1 (6 bases). This CDR3 is 16 amino acids long. CDR1 is SGHDT and CDR2 is YYEEEE in the germline V gene. V was pared by 4 bases and J by 1 base, with 17 bases between.

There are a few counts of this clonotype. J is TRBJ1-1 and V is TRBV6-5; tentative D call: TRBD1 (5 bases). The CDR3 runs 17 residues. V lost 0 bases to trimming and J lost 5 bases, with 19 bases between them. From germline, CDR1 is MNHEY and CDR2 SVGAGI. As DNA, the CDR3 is TGTGCCAGCAGTTACTCGTGGTTGGAGGGGAGGTGGACTGAAGCTTTCTTT. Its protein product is CASSYSWLEGRWTEAFF.

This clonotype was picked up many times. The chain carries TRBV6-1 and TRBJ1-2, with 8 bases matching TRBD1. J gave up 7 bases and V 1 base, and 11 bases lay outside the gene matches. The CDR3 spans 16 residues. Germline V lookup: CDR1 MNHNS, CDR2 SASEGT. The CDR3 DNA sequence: TGTGCCAGCAGTGAAGATTGGACAGGGTTAATTGGTGGCTACACCTTC. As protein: CASSEDWTGLIGGYTF.

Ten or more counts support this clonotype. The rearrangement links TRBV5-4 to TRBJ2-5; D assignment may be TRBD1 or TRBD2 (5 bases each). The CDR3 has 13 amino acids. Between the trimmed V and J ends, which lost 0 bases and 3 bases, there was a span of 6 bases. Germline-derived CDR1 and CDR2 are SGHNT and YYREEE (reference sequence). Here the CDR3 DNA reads TGTGCCAGCAGCTTGGGAGGGGAAGAGACCCAGTACTTC. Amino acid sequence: CASSLGGEETQYF.

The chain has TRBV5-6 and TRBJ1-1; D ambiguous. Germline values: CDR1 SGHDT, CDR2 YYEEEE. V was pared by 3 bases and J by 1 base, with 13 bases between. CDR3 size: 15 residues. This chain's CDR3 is CASSSYGWGNTEAFF. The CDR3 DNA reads TGTGCCAGCAGCTCCTATGGGTGGGGGAACACTGAAGCTTTCTTT.

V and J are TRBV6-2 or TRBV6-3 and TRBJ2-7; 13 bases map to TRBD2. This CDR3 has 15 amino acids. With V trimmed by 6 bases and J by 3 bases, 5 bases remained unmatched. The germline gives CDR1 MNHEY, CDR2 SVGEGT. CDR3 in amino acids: CASSPGTSGVYEQYV. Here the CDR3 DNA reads TGTGCCAGCAGCCCTGGGACTAGCGGGGTCTACGAGCAGTACGTC.

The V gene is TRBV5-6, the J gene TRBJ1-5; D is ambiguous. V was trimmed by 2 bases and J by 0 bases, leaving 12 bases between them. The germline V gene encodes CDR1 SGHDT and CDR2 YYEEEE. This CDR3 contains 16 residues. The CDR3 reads CASSFQAEHSNQPQHF. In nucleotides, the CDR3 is TGTGCCAGCAGCTTCCAGGCAGAGCATAGCAATCAGCCCCAGCATTTT.

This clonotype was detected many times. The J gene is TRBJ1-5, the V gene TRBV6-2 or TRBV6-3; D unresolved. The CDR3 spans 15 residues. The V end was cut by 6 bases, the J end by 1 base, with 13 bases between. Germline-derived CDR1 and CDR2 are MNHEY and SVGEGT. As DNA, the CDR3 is TGTGCCAGCAGAACCTACACAGCCAGCAATCAGCCCCAGCATTTT. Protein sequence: CASRTYTASNQPQHF.

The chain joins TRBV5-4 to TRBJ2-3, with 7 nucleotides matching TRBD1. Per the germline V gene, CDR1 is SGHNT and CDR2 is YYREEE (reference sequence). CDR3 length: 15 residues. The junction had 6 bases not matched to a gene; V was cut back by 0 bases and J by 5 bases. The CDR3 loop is CASSLGGQVGDTQYF. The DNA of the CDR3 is TGTGCCAGCAGCTTGGGTGGACAGGTTGGAGATACGCAGTATTTT.

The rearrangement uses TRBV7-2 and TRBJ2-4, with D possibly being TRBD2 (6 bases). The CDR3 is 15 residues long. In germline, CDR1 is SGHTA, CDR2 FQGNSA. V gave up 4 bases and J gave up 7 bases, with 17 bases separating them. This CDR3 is CASSSSGARGNIQYF. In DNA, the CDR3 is TGTGCCAGCAGCTCCTCCGGGGCTCGGGGGAACATTCAGTACTTC.

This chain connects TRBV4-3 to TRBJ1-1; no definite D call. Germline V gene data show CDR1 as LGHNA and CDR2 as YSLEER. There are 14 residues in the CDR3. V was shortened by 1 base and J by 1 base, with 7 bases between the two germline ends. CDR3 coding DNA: TGCGCCAGCAGCCAAGGCAGAGAGAACACTGAAGCTTTCTTT. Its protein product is CASSQGRENTEAFF.

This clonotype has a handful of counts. CDR3 DNA: TGTGCCAGTAGACAGGGGATGACCCCCACTGAAGCTTTCTTT. This gives the protein CASRQGMTPTEAFF. The genes are TRBV7-2 and TRBJ1-1, with TRBD1 identical over 8 bases. Per the germline V gene, CDR1 is SGHTA and CDR2 is FQGNSA. V gave up 9 bases and J gave up 4 bases; unmatched junction bases: 10. This CDR3 comprises 14 residues.

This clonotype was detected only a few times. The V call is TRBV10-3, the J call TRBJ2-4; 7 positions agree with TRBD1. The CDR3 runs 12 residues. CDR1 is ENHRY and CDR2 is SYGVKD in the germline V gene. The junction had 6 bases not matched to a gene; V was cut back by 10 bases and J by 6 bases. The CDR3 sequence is CATTGQSNIQYF. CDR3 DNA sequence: TGTGCCACCACGGGACAGTCAAACATTCAGTACTTC.

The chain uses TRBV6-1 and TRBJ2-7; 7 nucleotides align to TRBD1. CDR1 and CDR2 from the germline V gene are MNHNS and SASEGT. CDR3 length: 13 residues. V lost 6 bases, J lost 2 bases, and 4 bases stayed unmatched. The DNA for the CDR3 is TGTGCCAGCAGCTGGACAGGAGCCTACGAGCAGTACTTC. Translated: CASSWTGAYEQYF.